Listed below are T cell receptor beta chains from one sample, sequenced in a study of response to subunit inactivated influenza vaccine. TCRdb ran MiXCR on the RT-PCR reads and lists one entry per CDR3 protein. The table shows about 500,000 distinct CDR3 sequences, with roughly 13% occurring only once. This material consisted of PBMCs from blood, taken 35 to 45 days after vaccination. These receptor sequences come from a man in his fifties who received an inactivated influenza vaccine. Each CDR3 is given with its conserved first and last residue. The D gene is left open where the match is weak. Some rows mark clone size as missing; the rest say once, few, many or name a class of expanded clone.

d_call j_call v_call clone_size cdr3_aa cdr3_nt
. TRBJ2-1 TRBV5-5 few CASSLTYRGPYNEQFF TGTGCCAGCAGCTTGACCTACCGGGGTCCCTACAATGAGCAGTTCTTC
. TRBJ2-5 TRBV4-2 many CASSQVREETQYF TGTGCCAGCAGCCAAGTCAGAGAAGAGACCCAGTACTTC
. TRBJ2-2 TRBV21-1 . CASSRVGTGRVTGELFF TGTGCCAGCAGCAGGGTTGGGACAGGCCGTGTAACCGGGGAGCTGTTTTTT
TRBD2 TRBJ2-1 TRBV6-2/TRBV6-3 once CASSYSRTSGRAGEQFF TGTGCCAGCAGTTACTCGAGGACTAGCGGGAGGGCCGGGGAGCAGTTCTTC
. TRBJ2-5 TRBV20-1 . CSARDWQGGETQYF TGCAGTGCTAGAGATTGGCAGGGCGGGGAGACCCAGTACTTC
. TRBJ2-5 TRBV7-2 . CASSQGVVETQYF TGTGCCAGCAGCCAAGGGGTCGTCGAGACCCAGTACTTC
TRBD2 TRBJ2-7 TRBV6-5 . CASSYSRFAGEVYEQYF TGTGCCAGCAGTTACTCGAGGTTTGCGGGAGAGGTCTACGAGCAGTACTTC
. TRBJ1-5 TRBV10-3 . CAISKQVGNQPQHF TGTGCCATCAGTAAGCAAGTGGGCAATCAGCCCCAGCATTTT
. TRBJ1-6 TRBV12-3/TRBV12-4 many CASSPGARAPLHF TGTGCCAGCAGCCCTGGGGCCAGGGCACCCCTCCACTTT
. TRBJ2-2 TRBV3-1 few CASSQFAELFF TGTGCCAGCAGCCAATTTGCGGAGCTGTTTTTT
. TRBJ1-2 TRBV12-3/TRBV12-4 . CASSLRTVRAGGYTF TGTGCCAGCAGTTTAAGGACGGTCCGGGCTGGGGGCTACACCTTC
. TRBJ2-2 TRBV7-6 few CASSRTAGNRVNTGELFF TGTGCCAGCAGCCGAACCGCCGGGAATAGGGTGAACACCGGGGAGCTGTTTTTT
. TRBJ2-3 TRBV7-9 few CASSGWGSADTQYF TGTGCCAGCAGCGGTTGGGGGTCCGCAGATACGCAGTATTTT
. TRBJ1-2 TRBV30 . CALSQGSYGYTF TGTGCCCTCTCCCAGGGATCCTACGGCTACACCTTC
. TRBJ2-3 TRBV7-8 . CASGRSVDTQYF TGTGCCAGCGGGCGTTCAGTGGATACGCAGTATTTT
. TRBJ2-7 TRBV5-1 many CASSFDPSYEQYF TGCGCCAGCAGCTTTGACCCTTCCTACGAGCAGTACTTC
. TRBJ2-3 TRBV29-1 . CSVGTAKDTQYF TGCAGCGTTGGGACAGCTAAAGATACGCAGTATTTT
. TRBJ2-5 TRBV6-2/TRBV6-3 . CASSAFGYQETQYF TGTGCCAGCAGTGCATTCGGGTACCAAGAGACCCAGTACTTC
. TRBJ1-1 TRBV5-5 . CASSAGVGGRYTEAFF TGTGCCAGCAGCGCCGGAGTAGGTGGGAGGTACACTGAAGCTTTCTTT
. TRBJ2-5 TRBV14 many CASSQFETQYF TGTGCCAGCAGCCAATTTGAGACCCAGTACTTC
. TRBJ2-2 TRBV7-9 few CASSLSAMLAGELFF TGTGCCAGCAGCTTATCTGCGATGCTCGCCGGGGAGCTGTTTTTT
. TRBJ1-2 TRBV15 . CALGRPCLDGYTF TGTGCCCTCGGCAGGCCTTGCTTGGATGGCTACACCTTC
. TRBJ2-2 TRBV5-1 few CASSWTVYTGELFF TGCGCCAGCAGCTGGACAGTGTACACCGGGGAGCTGTTTTTT
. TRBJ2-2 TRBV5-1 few CASSLDLNTGELFF TGCGCCAGCAGCTTGGATCTGAACACCGGGGAGCTGTTTTTT
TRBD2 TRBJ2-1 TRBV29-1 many CSVERGIAGGPHEQFF TGCAGCGTTGAAAGAGGTATAGCGGGAGGGCCCCATGAGCAGTTCTTC
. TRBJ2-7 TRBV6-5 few CASSYSGQQSSYEQYF TGTGCCAGCAGTTACTCGGGCCAACAGAGCTCCTACGAGCAGTACTTC
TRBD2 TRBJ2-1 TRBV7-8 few CASRRGAPGNEQFF TGTGCCAGCAGGCGGGGGGCACCTGGCAATGAGCAGTTCTTC
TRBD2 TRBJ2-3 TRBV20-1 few CSATTSGVPDTQYF TGCAGTGCCACGACTAGCGGGGTTCCAGATACGCAGTATTTT
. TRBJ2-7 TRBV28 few CASSLWRQGPFEQYF TGTGCCAGCAGTTTATGGCGGCAGGGCCCCTTCGAGCAGTACTTC
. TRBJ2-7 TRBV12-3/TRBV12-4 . CASSLRDLDSYEQYF TGTGCCAGCAGCCTGCGGGACCTCGACTCCTACGAGCAGTACTTC
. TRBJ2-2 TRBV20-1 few CSALPGDAGGELFF TGCAGTGCACTACCAGGGGATGCGGGCGGGGAGCTGTTTTTT
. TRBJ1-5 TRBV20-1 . CSARVPHDGTTDTQHF TGCAGTGCTAGAGTACCACACGACGGGACCACAGATACGCAGCATTTT
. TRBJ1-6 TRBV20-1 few CSAYLSGISNSPLHF TGCAGTGCTTATTTGTCAGGGATTTCCAATTCACCCCTCCACTTT
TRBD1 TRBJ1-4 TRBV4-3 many CASSQDLPGQGYEKLFF TGCGCCAGCAGCCAAGATCTGCCGGGACAGGGTTATGAAAAACTGTTTTTT
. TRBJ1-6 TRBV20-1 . CSASPTGLNSPLHF TGCAGTGCTAGCCCGACAGGCTTAAATTCACCCCTCCACTTT
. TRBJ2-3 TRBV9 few CASSAVVGDSRDTQYF TGTGCCAGCAGCGCCGTCGTTGGGGACTCGAGGGATACGCAGTATTTT
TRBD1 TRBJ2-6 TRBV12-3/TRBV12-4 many CASSPGTGVSGANVLTF TGTGCCAGCAGCCCCGGGACAGGGGTCTCTGGGGCCAACGTCCTGACTTTC
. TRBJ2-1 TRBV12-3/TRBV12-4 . CASSLGGRTYNEQFF TGTGCCAGCAGTTTGGGGGGCCGTACCTACAATGAGCAGTTCTTC
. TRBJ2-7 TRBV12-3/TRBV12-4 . CASSFRDGAYEQYF TGTGCCAGCAGTTTTCGGGACGGGGCCTACGAGCAGTACTTC
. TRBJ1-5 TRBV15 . CATSRDWFTVSNQPQHF TGTGCCACCAGCAGAGATTGGTTTACAGTTTCCAATCAGCCCCAGCATTTT
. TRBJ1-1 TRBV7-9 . CASSVSGLTEAFF TGTGCCAGCAGCGTCTCCGGACTCACTGAAGCTTTCTTT
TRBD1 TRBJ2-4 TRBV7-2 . CASSLQGAVKNIQYF TGTGCCAGCAGCTTACAGGGGGCAGTCAAAAACATTCAGTACTTC
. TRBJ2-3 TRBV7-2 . CASKPATDTQYF TGTGCCAGCAAGCCAGCCACAGATACGCAGTATTTT
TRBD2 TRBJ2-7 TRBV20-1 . CSARQDLLGTTAYEQYF TGCAGTGCTAGACAAGACCTCCTTGGGACTACCGCCTACGAGCAGTACTTC
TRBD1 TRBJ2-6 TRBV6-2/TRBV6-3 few CASSYTRDRVTGANVLTF TGTGCCAGCAGCTACACGCGGGACAGGGTCACTGGGGCCAACGTCCTGACTTTC
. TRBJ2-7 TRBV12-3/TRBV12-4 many CASSYIALPYEQYF TGTGCCAGCAGCTACATTGCGCTCCCCTACGAGCAGTACTTC
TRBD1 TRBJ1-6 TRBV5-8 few CASSWTGGQSPLHF TGTGCCAGCAGTTGGACAGGGGGCCAATCACCCCTCCACTTT
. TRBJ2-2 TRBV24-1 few CATSDLDEELFF TGTGCCACCAGTGATTTGGACGAAGAGCTGTTTTTT
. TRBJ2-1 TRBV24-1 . CATSDPDLTNYRKFF TGTGCCACCAGTGATCCGGACTTAACCAACTATCGGAAGTTCTTC
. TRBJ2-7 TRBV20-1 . CSARPIRSPREQYF TGCAGTGCTAGGCCCATTCGCTCCCCCCGCGAGCAGTACTTC
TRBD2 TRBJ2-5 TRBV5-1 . CASSWGTSGGLQETQYF TGCGCCAGCAGCTGGGGGACTAGCGGGGGGCTTCAAGAGACCCAGTACTTC
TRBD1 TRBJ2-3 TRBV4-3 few CASSQGQGWDTDTQYF TGCGCCAGCAGCCAAGGACAGGGGTGGGACACAGATACGCAGTATTTT
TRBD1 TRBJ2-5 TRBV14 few CASSRAGTGQETQYF TGTGCCAGCAGCCGCGCCGGGACAGGTCAAGAGACCCAGTACTTC
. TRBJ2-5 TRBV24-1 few CATRGVGQETQYF TGTGCCACCAGGGGGGTCGGCCAAGAGACCCAGTACTTC
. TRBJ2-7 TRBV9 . CASSVDAGDGYEQYF TGTGCCAGCAGCGTAGATGCAGGGGACGGCTACGAGCAGTACTTC
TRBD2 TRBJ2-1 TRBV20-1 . CRARAPGLAGGHSYNEQFF TGCAGGGCCCGAGCTCCGGGCCTAGCGGGGGGGCATTCCTACAATGAGCAGTTCTTC
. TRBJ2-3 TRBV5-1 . CASSSPLGISTDTQYF TGCGCCAGCAGCTCCCCCCTGGGGATCAGCACAGATACGCAGTATTTT